The rows below give T cell receptor beta chains drawn from one sample of a study of cytomegalovirus exposure and HLA in healthy donors. Clones were read by immunoSEQ multiplex PCR, and TCRdb kept only the in-frame ones, dropping some. The sample lists more than 250,000 clones, roughly 90% occurring once. Sequencing input: PBMCs. The receptor source for this set is a woman under 30 in good health and CMV-seronegative. CDR3s include the opening cysteine and the closing phenylalanine or tryptophan. Each record gives: J gene, V gene, CDR3 protein.

TRBJ1-2	TRBV6-1	CASSVDRDRIYGYTF
TRBJ2-3	TRBV11-2	CASSPVAGGHDTQYF
TRBJ2-7	TRBV28	CASSWDRRSLYEQYF
TRBJ2-3	TRBV27	CASSRDSKDTQYF
TRBJ2-1	TRBV9	CASSPPITGSLRAYNEQFF
TRBJ1-4	TRBV14	CASSQGGGGKEKLFF
TRBJ1-3	TRBV7-8	CASSLAANTIYF
TRBJ2-5	TRBV25-1	CASSEWGRPGETQYF
TRBJ1-2	TRBV19	CASSRGQGSDYGYTF
TRBJ2-1	TRBV7-3	CASSPGTGDYNEQFF
TRBJ2-1	TRBV9	CASIHPRGNEQFF
TRBJ1-5	TRBV6-5	CASSYRDRVQPQHF
TRBJ2-3	TRBV19	CASSSGDLDTQYF
TRBJ2-3	TRBV5-6	CASSGHDLDTQYF
TRBJ2-2	TRBV4-1	CASSQVSTGELFF
TRBJ2-2	TRBV5-1	CASDEGTANTGELFF
TRBJ1-1	TRBV19	CASSIDQVEADTEAFF
TRBJ1-5	TRBV2	CASSDQRGNQPQHF
TRBJ2-1	TRBV9	CASSGRLAGTYNEQFF
TRBJ1-5	TRBV6-6	CASSSWEGGGNQPQHF
TRBJ2-5	TRBV2	CANIPRTSDGTQYF
TRBJ2-5	TRBV4-3	CASSQDIRGGTQYF
TRBJ2-2	TRBV5-1	CASSFGTNTGELFF
TRBJ1-1	TRBV7-8	CASSLAVDSFTEAFF
TRBJ2-7	TRBV10-3	CAISGQGQFEQYF
TRBJ1-1	TRBV7-3	CASSPTGGNTEAFF
TRBJ1-2	TRBV5-4	CASSLNTLNYGYTF
TRBJ2-5	TRBV7-6	CASSLDLGGEYRRYF
TRBJ1-1	TRBV18	CASSRQGRDTEAFF
TRBJ1-2	TRBV19	CASSGQGAYYGYTF
TRBJ2-1	TRBV5-4	CASSAVGGAYNEQFF
TRBJ2-2	TRBV19	CASSMAGSIGELFF
TRBJ1-2	TRBV2	CASSVRGGDNYGYTF
TRBJ1-1	TRBV10-3	CATTYGVMNTEAFF
TRBJ1-2	TRBV4-2	CASSRRGGYGYTF
TRBJ1-5	TRBV5-1	CASSLEGQGGQPQHF